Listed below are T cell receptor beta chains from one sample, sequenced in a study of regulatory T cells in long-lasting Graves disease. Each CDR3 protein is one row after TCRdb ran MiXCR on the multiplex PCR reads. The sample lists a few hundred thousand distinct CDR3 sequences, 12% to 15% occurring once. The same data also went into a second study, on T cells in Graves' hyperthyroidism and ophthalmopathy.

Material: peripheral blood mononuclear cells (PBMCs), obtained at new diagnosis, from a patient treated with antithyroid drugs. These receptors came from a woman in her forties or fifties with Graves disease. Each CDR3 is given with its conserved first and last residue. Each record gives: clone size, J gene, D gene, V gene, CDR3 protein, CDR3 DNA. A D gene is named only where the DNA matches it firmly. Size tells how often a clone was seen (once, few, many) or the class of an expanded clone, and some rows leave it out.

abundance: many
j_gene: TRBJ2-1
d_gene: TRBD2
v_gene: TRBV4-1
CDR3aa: CASSQKRLAGRYNEQFF
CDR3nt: TGCGCCAGCAGTCAAAAGCGGCTAGCGGGACGTTACAATGAGCAGTTCTTC

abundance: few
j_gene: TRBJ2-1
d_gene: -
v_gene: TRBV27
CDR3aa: CASSTRQYTNEQFF
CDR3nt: TGTGCCAGCAGTACACGACAGTACACTAATGAGCAGTTCTTC

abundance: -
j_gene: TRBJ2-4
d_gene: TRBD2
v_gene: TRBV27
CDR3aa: CASSPYPPSGGTKNIQYF
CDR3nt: TGTGCCAGCAGTCCCTACCCCCCTAGCGGGGGGACCAAAAACATTCAGTACTTC

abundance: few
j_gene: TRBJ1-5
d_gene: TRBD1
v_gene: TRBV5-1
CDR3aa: CASSSGTGLDQPQHF
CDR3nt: TGCGCCAGCAGCTCCGGGACAGGGTTGGATCAGCCCCAGCATTTT

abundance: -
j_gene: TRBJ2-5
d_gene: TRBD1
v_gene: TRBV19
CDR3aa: CASSIGQGETQYF
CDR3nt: TGTGCCAGTAGTATAGGACAGGGGGAGACCCAGTACTTC

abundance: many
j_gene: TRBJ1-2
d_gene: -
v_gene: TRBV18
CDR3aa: CASSPTGYYGYTF
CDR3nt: TGTGCCAGCTCACCAACGGGATACTATGGCTACACCTTC

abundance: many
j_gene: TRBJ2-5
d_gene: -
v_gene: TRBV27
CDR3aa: CASSVGLYQETQYF
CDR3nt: TGTGCCAGCAGTGTGGGCCTGTACCAAGAGACCCAGTACTTC

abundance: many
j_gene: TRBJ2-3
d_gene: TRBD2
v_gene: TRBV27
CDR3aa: CASSPLAGITDTQYF
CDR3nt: TGTGCCAGCAGCCCCCTAGCGGGAATCACAGATACGCAGTATTTT

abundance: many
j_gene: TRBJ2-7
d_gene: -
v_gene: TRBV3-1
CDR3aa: CASSQSRELDEQYF
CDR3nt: TGTGCCAGCAGCCAATCCCGGGAGCTCGACGAGCAGTACTTC

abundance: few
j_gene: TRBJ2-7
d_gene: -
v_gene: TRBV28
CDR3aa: CASSLFGVAYEQYF
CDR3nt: TGTGCCAGCAGTTTATTCGGTGTTGCCTACGAGCAGTACTTC

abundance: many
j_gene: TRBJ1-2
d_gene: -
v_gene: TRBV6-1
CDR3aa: CASSELSFNYGYTF
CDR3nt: TGTGCCAGCAGTGAGCTCAGTTTTAACTATGGCTACACCTTC

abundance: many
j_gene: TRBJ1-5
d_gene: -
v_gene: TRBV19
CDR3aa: CASSRLDSEIVPQHF
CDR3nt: TGTGCCAGTAGCCGCCTCGACAGTGAAATCGTACCCCAGCATTTT

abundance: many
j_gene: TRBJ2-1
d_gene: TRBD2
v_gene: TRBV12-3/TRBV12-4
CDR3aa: CASSFGFERWLAGVGGRGEQFF
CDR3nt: TGTGCCAGCAGTTTTGGTTTCGAACGATGGCTAGCGGGAGTCGGAGGGCGTGGTGAGCAGTTCTTC

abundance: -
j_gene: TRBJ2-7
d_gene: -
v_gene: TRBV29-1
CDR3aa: CSVWVSSYEQYF
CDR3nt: TGCAGCGTTTGGGTCAGCTCCTACGAGCAGTACTTC

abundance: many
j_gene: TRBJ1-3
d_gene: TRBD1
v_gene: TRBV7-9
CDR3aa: CASSFSDRAGNTIYF
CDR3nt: TGTGCCAGCAGCTTTTCCGACAGGGCTGGAAACACCATATATTTT

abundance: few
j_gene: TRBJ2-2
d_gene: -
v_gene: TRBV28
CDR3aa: CASSLPNTGELFF
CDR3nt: TGTGCCAGCAGTTTGCCCAACACCGGGGAGCTGTTTTTT

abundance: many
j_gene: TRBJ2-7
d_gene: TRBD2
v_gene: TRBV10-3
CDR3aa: CAISESGGRKTYEQYF
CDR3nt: TGTGCCATCAGTGAGTCGGGCGGGAGGAAGACCTACGAGCAGTACTTC

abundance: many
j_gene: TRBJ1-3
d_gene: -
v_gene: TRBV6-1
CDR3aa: CASRVQDSSGNTIYF
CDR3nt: TGTGCCAGCAGGGTACAGGATAGCTCTGGAAACACCATATATTTT

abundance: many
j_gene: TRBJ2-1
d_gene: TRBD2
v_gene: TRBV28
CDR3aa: CASSPGRGGSFNEQFF
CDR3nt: TGTGCCAGCAGTCCGGGGCGGGGCGGGAGTTTTAATGAGCAGTTCTTC

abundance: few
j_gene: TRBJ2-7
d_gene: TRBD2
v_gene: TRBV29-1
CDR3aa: CSVVSALAESYEQYF
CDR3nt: TGCAGCGTTGTTAGCGCCCTAGCGGAATCCTACGAGCAGTACTTC

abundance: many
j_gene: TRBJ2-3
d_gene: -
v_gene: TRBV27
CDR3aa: CASSLSSGDFSTDTQYF
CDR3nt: TGTGCCAGCAGTTTATCAAGCGGCGACTTTAGCACAGATACGCAGTATTTT

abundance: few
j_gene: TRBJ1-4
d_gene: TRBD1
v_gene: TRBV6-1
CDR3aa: CASRLTGWGEKLFF
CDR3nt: TGTGCCAGCAGGTTGACAGGGTGGGGTGAAAAACTGTTTTTT

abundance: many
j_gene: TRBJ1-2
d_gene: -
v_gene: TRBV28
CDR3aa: CASVSADYGYTF
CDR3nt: TGTGCCAGCGTTTCGGCCGACTATGGCTACACCTTC

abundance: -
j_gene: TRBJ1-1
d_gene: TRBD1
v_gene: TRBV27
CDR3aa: CASRDRANTEAFF
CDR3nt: TGTGCCAGCAGGGACAGGGCGAACACTGAAGCTTTCTTT

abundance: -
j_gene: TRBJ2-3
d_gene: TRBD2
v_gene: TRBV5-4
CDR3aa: CASSPRLAGAGDTQYF
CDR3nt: TGTGCCAGCAGCCCCCGACTAGCGGGAGCGGGAGATACGCAGTATTTT

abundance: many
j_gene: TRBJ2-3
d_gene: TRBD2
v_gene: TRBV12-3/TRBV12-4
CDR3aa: CASSLWASGNVDTQYF
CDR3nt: TGTGCCAGCAGTTTATGGGCTAGCGGGAATGTAGATACGCAGTATTTT

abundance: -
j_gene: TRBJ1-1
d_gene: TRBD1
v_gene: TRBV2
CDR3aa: CASKGTGGLMNTEAFF
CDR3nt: TGTGCCAGCAAAGGGACAGGGGGCCTCATGAACACTGAAGCTTTCTTT

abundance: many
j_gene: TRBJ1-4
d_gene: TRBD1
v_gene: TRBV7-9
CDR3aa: CASSSRTGGEKLFF
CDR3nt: TGTGCCAGCAGCTCCAGGACAGGGGGTGAAAAACTGTTTTTT

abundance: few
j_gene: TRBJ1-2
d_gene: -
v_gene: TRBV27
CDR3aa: CASREGGVNGYTF
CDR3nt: TGTGCCAGCAGGGAGGGGGGAGTAAATGGCTACACCTTC

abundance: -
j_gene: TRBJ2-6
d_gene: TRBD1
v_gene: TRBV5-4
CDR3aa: CASSLHRGVSGANVLTF
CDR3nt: TGTGCCAGCAGCTTGCACAGGGGCGTCTCTGGGGCCAACGTCCTGACTTTC

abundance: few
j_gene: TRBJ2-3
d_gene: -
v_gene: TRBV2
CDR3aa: CASLANGRIADTRYF
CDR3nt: TGTGCCAGCCTAGCTAACGGACGAATCGCAGATACGCGGTATTTT

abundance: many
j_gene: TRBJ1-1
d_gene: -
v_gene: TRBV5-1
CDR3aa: CASSLGGSTEAFF
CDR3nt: TGCGCCAGCAGCTTGGGAGGGAGCACTGAAGCTTTCTTT

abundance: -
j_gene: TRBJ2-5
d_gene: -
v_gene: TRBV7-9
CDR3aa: CASGSALGGFLQETQYF
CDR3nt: TGTGCCAGCGGCTCGGCGCTAGGCGGATTTCTTCAAGAGACCCAGTACTTC

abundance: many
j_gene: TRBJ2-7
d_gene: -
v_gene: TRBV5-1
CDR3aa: CASSLDLSGSYEQYF
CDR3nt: TGCGCCAGCAGCTTGGATCTTAGCGGTTCCTACGAGCAGTACTTC

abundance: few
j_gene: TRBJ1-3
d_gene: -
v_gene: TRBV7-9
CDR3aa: CASSPDTSRRDTIYF
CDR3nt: TGTGCCAGCAGCCCCGATACTAGCCGGCGGGACACCATATATTTT

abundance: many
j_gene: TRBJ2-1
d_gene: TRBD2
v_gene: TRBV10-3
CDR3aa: CAITPRGGLADNEQFF
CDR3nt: TGTGCCATCACCCCCCGCGGGGGACTAGCGGACAATGAGCAGTTCTTC

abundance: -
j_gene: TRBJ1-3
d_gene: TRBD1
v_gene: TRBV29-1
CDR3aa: CSVPQGDTIYF
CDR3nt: TGCAGCGTTCCCCAGGGGGACACCATATATTTT

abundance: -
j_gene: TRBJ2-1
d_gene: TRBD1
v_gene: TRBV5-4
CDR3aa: CASTTSPDRGLREQFF
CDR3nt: TGTGCCAGCACCACCTCCCCGGACAGGGGGCTTCGCGAGCAGTTCTTC

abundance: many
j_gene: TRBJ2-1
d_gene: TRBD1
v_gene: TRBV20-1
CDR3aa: CSARIPGQGYNEQFF
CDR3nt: TGCAGTGCTAGAATCCCGGGACAGGGGTACAATGAGCAGTTCTTC

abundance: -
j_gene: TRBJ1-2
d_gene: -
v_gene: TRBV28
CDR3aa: CASSLRQGGFQGYTF
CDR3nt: TGTGCCAGCAGTTTACGCCAGGGAGGGTTTCAAGGCTACACCTTC

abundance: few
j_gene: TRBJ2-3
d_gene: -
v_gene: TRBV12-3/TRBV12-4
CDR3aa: CASILGNTDTQYF
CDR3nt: TGTGCCAGTATCCTAGGGAACACAGATACGCAGTATTTT

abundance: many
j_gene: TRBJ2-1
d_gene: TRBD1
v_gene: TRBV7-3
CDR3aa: CASSLYGGQAHNEQFF
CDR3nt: TGTGCCAGCAGCTTATACGGCGGACAGGCCCACAATGAGCAGTTCTTC

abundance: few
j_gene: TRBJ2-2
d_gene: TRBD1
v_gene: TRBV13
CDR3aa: CASSFGTGDTGELFF
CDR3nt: TGTGCCAGCAGCTTCGGGACAGGGGACACCGGGGAGCTGTTTTTT

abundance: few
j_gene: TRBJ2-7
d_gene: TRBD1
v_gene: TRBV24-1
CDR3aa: CATSDDRAQPYEQYF
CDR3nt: TGTGCCACCAGTGATGACAGGGCTCAGCCCTACGAGCAGTACTTC

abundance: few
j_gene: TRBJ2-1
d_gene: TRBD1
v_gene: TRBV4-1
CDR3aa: CASSQLQGAGNEQFF
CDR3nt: TGCGCCAGCAGCCAACTACAGGGGGCGGGAAATGAGCAGTTCTTC

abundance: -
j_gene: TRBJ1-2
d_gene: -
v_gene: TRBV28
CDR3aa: CASSRDYGYTF
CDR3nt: TGTGCCAGCAGTAGGGACTATGGCTACACCTTC

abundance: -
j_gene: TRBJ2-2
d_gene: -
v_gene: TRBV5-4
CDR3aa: CASSMRSGTGELFF
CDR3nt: TGTGCCAGCAGCATGAGATCGGGCACCGGGGAGCTGTTTTTT

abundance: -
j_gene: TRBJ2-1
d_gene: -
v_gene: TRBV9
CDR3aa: CASSSITGTHNEQFF
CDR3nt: TGTGCCAGCAGTAGTATCACCGGGACACACAATGAGCAGTTCTTC

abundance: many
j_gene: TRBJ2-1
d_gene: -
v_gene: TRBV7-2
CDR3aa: CASSLAWQFDEQFF
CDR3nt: TGTGCCAGCAGCTTAGCGTGGCAGTTTGATGAGCAGTTCTTC

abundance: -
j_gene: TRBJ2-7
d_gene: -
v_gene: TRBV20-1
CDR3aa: CSATGYEQYF
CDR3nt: TGCAGTGCTACGGGATACGAGCAGTACTTC

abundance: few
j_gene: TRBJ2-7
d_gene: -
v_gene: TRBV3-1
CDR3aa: CASSQEALSNHEQYF
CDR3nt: TGTGCCAGCAGCCAAGAGGCGCTCTCAAATCACGAGCAGTACTTC